This entry is about one TCR beta chain. This specimen belongs to a study of blood T cell repertoires in COVID-19. Study summary: Sites across the United States, Italy and Spain contributed samples from acute and convalescent COVID-19.

As originally analysed: Reference gene primer amplification yielded estimated nucleated cell counts. Sequenced by immunoSEQ multiplex PCR; TCRdb stores in-frame clones only, minus some. V and J calls and clone size follow that table, whereas D and trimming were derived from the DNA. The sample has approximately 130,000 clones; just over 75% are singletons. CDR1 and CDR2 (germline): SGHTA, FQGNSA. The length of the CDR3 is 16 residues. V lost 0 bases to trimming and J lost 6 bases; unmatched junction nucleotides: 4. J is TRBJ2-3 and V is TRBV7-2, with 12 bases matching TRBD2. The clonotype comes from a human donor in a cohort sampled during active COVID-19. Input material: peripheral blood. The CDR3 sequence is CASSLALAGGGDTQYF. In nucleotides, the CDR3 is TGTGCCAGCAGCTTAGCACTAGCGGGGGGCGGTGATACGCAGTATTTT.